This is a list of T cell receptor beta chains from one sample in a study of OX40 agonist ivuxolimab in advanced cancers. Sequenced by immunoSEQ multiplex PCR; TCRdb stores in-frame clones only, minus some. Of tens of thousands of clones in the sample, roughly 84% were seen once. Material: CD4+ or CD8+ T cells sorted from blood, obtained in a trial of the OX40 agonist ivuxolimab. The receptors here all came from an adult with an advanced solid tumor such as melanoma, head and neck, liver or kidney cancer. CDR3s include the opening cysteine and the closing phenylalanine or tryptophan. D genes are given only for firm matches. Size values are once, few and many counts, or a class for expanded clones, and some rows have none.

J | size | D | V | CDR3 | DNA
TRBJ2-3 | . | . | TRBV10-3 | CAISEASGTDTQYF | TGTGCCATCAGTGAGGCAAGTGGGACAGATACGCAGTATTTT
TRBJ2-5 | once | TRBD2 | TRBV10-3 | CAISGTSGEGETQYF | TGTGCCATCAGTGGGACTAGCGGGGAGGGAGAGACCCAGTACTTC
TRBJ2-2 | . | TRBD2 | TRBV19 | CASSRRGSGRNTGELFF | TGTGCCAGTAGCCGGAGGGGTAGCGGGAGGAACACCGGGGAGCTGTTTTTT
TRBJ2-2 | . | . | TRBV7-9 | CASGPNRSGELFF | TGTGCCAGCGGGCCTAACAGGTCCGGGGAGCTGTTTTTT
TRBJ1-2 | . | TRBD1 | TRBV29-1 | CSAYQDRGRGYTF | TGCAGCGCCTACCAGGACAGGGGAAGAGGCTACACCTTC
TRBJ1-3 | . | . | TRBV18 | CASSPAGRQGNTIYF | TGTGCCAGCTCACCTGCTGGGAGGCAGGGAAACACCATATATTTT
TRBJ1-6 | . | TRBD1 | TRBV2 | CASIIQGKSPLHF | TGTGCCAGCATTATACAGGGGAAGTCACCCCTCCACTTT
TRBJ2-5 | . | . | TRBV7-2 | CASSLVVGRETQYF | TGTGCCAGCAGCTTAGTGGTAGGGCGTGAGACCCAGTACTTC
TRBJ1-2 | . | . | TRBV5-4 | CASSLQGAIYGYTF | TGTGCCAGCAGCTTACAGGGCGCTATCTATGGCTACACCTTC
TRBJ1-5 | . | . | TRBV19 | CASSISGSNQPQHF | TGTGCCAGTAGTATTTCTGGTAGCAATCAGCCCCAGCATTTT
TRBJ1-6 | . | . | TRBV6-1 | CASSDRGSYNSPLHF | TGTGCCAGCAGTGACAGGGGCTCCTATAATTCACCCCTCCACTTT
TRBJ1-3 | few | . | TRBV4-2 | CASSQAQSSGNTIYF | TGTGCCAGCAGCCAAGCGCAAAGCTCTGGAAACACCATATATTTT
TRBJ1-2 | once | . | TRBV30 | CAWSVSTRVPYGYTF | TGTGCCTGGAGTGTAAGCACACGCGTACCCTATGGCTACACCTTC
TRBJ2-7 | . | . | TRBV9 | CASSVEGGIGYEQYF | TGTGCCAGCAGCGTAGAAGGTGGAATTGGATACGAGCAGTACTTC
TRBJ2-2 | . | TRBD2 | TRBV5-6 | CASSAGLAGDKNTGELFF | TGTGCCAGCAGCGCGGGACTAGCGGGGGACAAGAACACCGGGGAGCTGTTTTTT
TRBJ1-5 | . | TRBD1 | TRBV7-2 | CASSLTPGTGGNQPQHF | TGTGCCAGCAGCCTAACCCCCGGGACAGGGGGAAATCAGCCCCAGCATTTT
TRBJ2-1 | . | TRBD2 | TRBV5-4 | CASSLQLAGDNEQFF | TGTGCCAGCAGCTTGCAGTTAGCGGGCGACAATGAGCAGTTCTTC
TRBJ1-1 | . | . | TRBV6-5 | CASSPREGLRAEAFF | TGTGCCAGCAGTCCCAGAGAGGGTCTCAGGGCCGAAGCTTTCTTT
TRBJ2-1 | . | . | TRBV19 | CASKKGTYNEQFF | TGTGCCAGTAAGAAGGGGACCTACAATGAGCAGTTCTTC
TRBJ2-7 | . | . | TRBV7-9 | CASSFGTGEQYF | TGTGCCAGCAGCTTTGGGACCGGCGAGCAGTACTTC
TRBJ1-1 | once | . | TRBV11-2 | CASSFDPNTEAFF | TGTGCCAGCAGCTTTGACCCGAACACTGAAGCTTTCTTT
TRBJ1-1 | once | . | TRBV6-5 | CASSSPRSSNTEAFF | TGTGCCAGCAGTTCGCCCAGGAGCTCGAACACTGAAGCTTTCTTT
TRBJ1-2 | . | TRBD1 | TRBV6-1 | CASSVVDRGIAGYTF | TGTGCCAGCAGTGTAGTGGACAGGGGGATTGCCGGCTACACCTTC
TRBJ2-1 | . | . | TRBV29-1 | CSVESGKINNEQFF | TGCAGCGTTGAGAGTGGGAAGATAAACAATGAGCAGTTCTTC
TRBJ2-7 | . | . | TRBV6-5 | CASSFPYEQYF | TGTGCCAGCAGCTTCCCTTACGAGCAGTACTTC
TRBJ2-5 | . | . | TRBV5-1 | CASSLGAVRQETQYF | TGCGCCAGCAGCTTGGGGGCGGTCCGCCAAGAGACCCAGTACTTC
TRBJ1-3 | . | TRBD1 | TRBV14 | CASSRTGVERNTIYF | TGTGCCAGCAGCCGAACAGGGGTCGAGAGGAACACCATATATTTT